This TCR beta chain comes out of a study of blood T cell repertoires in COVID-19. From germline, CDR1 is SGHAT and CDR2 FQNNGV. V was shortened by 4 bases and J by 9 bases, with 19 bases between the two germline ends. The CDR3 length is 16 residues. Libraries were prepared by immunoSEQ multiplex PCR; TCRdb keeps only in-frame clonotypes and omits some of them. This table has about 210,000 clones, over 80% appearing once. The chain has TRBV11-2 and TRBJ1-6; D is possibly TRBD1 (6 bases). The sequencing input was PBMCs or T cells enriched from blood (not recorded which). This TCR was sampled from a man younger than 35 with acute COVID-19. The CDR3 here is CASSSGLWTVGSPLHF. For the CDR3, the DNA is TGTGCCAGCAGCTCCGGTTTGTGGACAGTAGGTTCACCCCTCCACTTT.